This TCR beta chain was obtained from a study of cytomegalovirus exposure and HLA in healthy donors. Study results and limitations: The productive fraction for most TCR beta V segments was about 87% or about 30% in an earlier analysis. Judged likely to be a sequencing artifact was a cluster of highly shared sequence variants. The study labeled 164 TCR beta chains cytomegalovirus-associated.

In regard to this clone: Its target is not known.

V was clipped by 3 bases and J by 6 bases; unmatched bases: 7. CDR1 is GTSNPN and CDR2 is SVGIG in the germline V gene (reference sequence). The CDR3 spans 14 residues. The PCR made use of 60 Vbeta and 13 Jbeta primers. TCRdb's copy holds only in-frame clones and misses some; the assay was immunoSEQ multiplex PCR. The data show about 150,000 clones, roughly 85% seen once. V is TRBV30 and J is TRBJ1-5, with 8 bases identical to TRBD1. Sequencing was performed on PBMCs. The receptor was isolated from a man aged 35 to 55 in good health and CMV-seropositive. The CDR3 loop is CAWSATGAGQPQHF. The CDR3 nucleotides read TGTGCCTGGAGCGCGACAGGGGCAGGTCAGCCCCAGCATTTT.